Reported below is one TCR beta chain. PCR used 60 Vbeta primers and 13 Jbeta primers. Here immunoSEQ multiplex PCR was the method, and the copy in TCRdb shows in-frame clones only, minus some. This table holds about 140,000 clones, around 57% found once. CDR1 PRHDT and CDR2 FYEKMQ come from the germline V gene (reference sequence). The V segment lost 3 bases and the J segment 5 bases; nucleotides outside the gene matches: 4. The CDR3 has 15 residues. These data originate in a study of cytomegalovirus exposure and HLA in healthy donors. Sample: PBMCs. V usage is TRBV13 and J usage is TRBJ2-5, with TRBD1 matching 12 bases. The receptor's source is a male donor in good health and CMV-seronegative. The CDR3 loop is CASSLGQGAWETQYF. In DNA, the CDR3 is TGTGCCAGCAGCTTGGGACAGGGGGCTTGGGAGACCCAGTACTTC.